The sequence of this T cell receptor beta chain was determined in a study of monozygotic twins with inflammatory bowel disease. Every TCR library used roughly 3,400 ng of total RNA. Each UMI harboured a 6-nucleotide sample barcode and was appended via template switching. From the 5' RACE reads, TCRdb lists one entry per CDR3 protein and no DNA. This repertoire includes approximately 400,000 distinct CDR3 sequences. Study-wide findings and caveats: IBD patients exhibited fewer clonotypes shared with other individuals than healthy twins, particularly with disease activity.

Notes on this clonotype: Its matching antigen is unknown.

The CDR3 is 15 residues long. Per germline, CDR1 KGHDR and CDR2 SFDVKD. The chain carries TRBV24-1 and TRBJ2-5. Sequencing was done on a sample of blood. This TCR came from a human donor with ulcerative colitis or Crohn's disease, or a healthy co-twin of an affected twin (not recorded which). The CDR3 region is CATSDLRVSQETQYF.